The rows below give T cell receptor beta chains drawn from one sample of a study of blood T cell repertoires in COVID-19. Method: immunoSEQ multiplex PCR; TCRdb's copy keeps in-frame clones and lacks some. The sample contains about 260,000 clones, 70% to 90% of which appear only once. Sequenced: peripheral blood. The receptors stem from a human donor in a cohort sampled during active COVID-19. Both conserved end residues are part of each CDR3. The D gene is left open where the match is weak. Size is omitted from some rows. Given values are once, few, many or a class for expanded clones.

cdr3_nt	cdr3_aa	v_call	j_call	clone_size	d_call
TGTGCCAGCAGTTTGGGACTAGCGGCGAACACCGGGGAGCTGTTTTTT	CASSLGLAANTGELFF	TRBV27	TRBJ2-2	NA	TRBD2
TGTGCCAGCAGCGGCCCGCGGGGGAGGGCCCTCGGCACAGATACGCAGTATTTT	CASSGPRGRALGTDTQYF	TRBV9	TRBJ2-3	NA	TRBD2
TGTGCCTGGACCTTGGCGGGTCCCTACAATGAGCAGTTCTTC	CAWTLAGPYNEQFF	TRBV30	TRBJ2-1	NA	NA
TGTGCCTGTTCGACTAGCCGAAACTACGAGCAGTACTTC	CACSTSRNYEQYF	TRBV30	TRBJ2-7	NA	TRBD2
TGTGCCAGCAGCCAAGATCCACCTAGCGGGGACCAAGAGACCCAGTACTTC	CASSQDPPSGDQETQYF	TRBV3-1/TRBV3-2	TRBJ2-5	NA	TRBD2
TGCAGCGCGACAGGGACTGGGGCCAACGTCCTGACTTTC	CSATGTGANVLTF	TRBV29-1	TRBJ2-6	once	TRBD1
TGTGCCAGAGATCTAGCCGGGAAAACCAATGAGCAGTTCTTC	CARDLAGKTNEQFF	TRBV2	TRBJ2-1	NA	NA
TGTGCCAGCAGCTTGGAGAGACAGGGCTACGAGCAGTACTTC	CASSLERQGYEQYF	TRBV7-3	TRBJ2-7	NA	TRBD1
TGTGCCAGCAGTTTTACAACCGGGGAGCTGTTTTTT	CASSFTTGELFF	TRBV6-2/TRBV6-3	TRBJ2-2	NA	NA
TGTGCCATCAGCGCGCGGGACAGGGCTGACTATGGCTACACCTTC	CAISARDRADYGYTF	TRBV10-3	TRBJ1-2	NA	TRBD1
TGTGCCAGCAGCCCTAGCGGGAGGGCGATGGGCGAGCAGTACTTC	CASSPSGRAMGEQYF	TRBV11-2	TRBJ2-7	once	TRBD2
TGTGCCACCAGGGAATCGGGGAACACTGAAGCTTTCTTT	CATRESGNTEAFF	TRBV24-1	TRBJ1-1	NA	NA
TGTGCCTGGAGTGCCTCCCCGACAGGAATCTATGGCTACACCTTC	CAWSASPTGIYGYTF	TRBV30	TRBJ1-2	NA	NA
TGTGCCAGCAGTGAAGGACCGGGACAGGGAACCCTATCACCCCTCCACTTT	CASSEGPGQGTLSPLHF	TRBV6-1	TRBJ1-6	NA	TRBD1
TGTGCCAGCAGTTACTTCGCCGGGTCCTCGGGAGGGACCGAGCAGTACTTC	CASSYFAGSSGGTEQYF	TRBV28	TRBJ2-7	NA	TRBD2
TGTGCCAGCAGCTTATCAGTCGGAGCTTCGGATGGCTACACCTTC	CASSLSVGASDGYTF	TRBV7-8	TRBJ1-2	NA	NA
TGCGCCAGCAGCCCCAACCGGGACAGTGCCTATTCAAATGAAAAACTGTTTTTT	CASSPNRDSAYSNEKLFF	TRBV4-3	TRBJ1-4	once	TRBD1
TGTGCCAGCAGCCCCCCCACAGTACTGGGAGGGGAGCAGTACTTC	CASSPPTVLGGEQYF	TRBV28	TRBJ2-7	NA	TRBD2
TGTGCCAGCTCACCGCGGACAGGTCAGGATTCACCCCTCCACTTT	CASSPRTGQDSPLHF	TRBV18	TRBJ1-6	NA	TRBD1
TGCGCCAGCAGCCAGACAGGGAGGCGATCACCCCTCCACTTT	CASSQTGRRSPLHF	TRBV4-3	TRBJ1-6	NA	TRBD1
TGTGCCAGCAGCCCCGGGACAGGGGGCAATGAGCAGTTCTTC	CASSPGTGGNEQFF	TRBV27	TRBJ2-1	NA	TRBD1
TGTGCCAGCAGATCGGGACAAACCTACGAGCAGTACTTC	CASRSGQTYEQYF	TRBV6-5	TRBJ2-7	NA	NA